This T cell receptor beta chain was documented in a study of CDR3 diversity in severe acne. Trimming stripped 2 bases from V and 3 bases from J, with 5 bases between. The CDR3 covers 13 residues. Germline-derived CDR1 and CDR2 are SGDLS and YYNGEE. TCRdb fed the PCR reads into MiXCR, producing one record per CDR3 protein. The table includes under 95,000 distinct CDR3 sequences, 45% to 50% detected once. The gene calls are TRBV9 and TRBJ2-2; unclear D gene. The TCR originated in a male donor in good health, serving as a control. Sequenced material: blood. The CDR3 region is CASSVGDTGELFF. Written as DNA, the CDR3 is TGTGCCAGCAGCGTCGGAGACACCGGGGAGCTGTTTTTT.